The 17 T cell receptor beta chains below were found in one sample sequenced in a study of blood T cell repertoires in COVID-19. Data came from immunoSEQ multiplex PCR; TCRdb stores just in-frame clones and leaves some out. This sample has around 64,000 clones, with roughly 80% found just once. The specimen sequenced was peripheral blood. The receptors originated from a human donor in a cohort sampled during active COVID-19.

The chain has TRBV18 and TRBJ1-5; possible D gene TRBD1, 6 bases. Germline CDR1 KGHSH, CDR2 LQKENI. There are 16 residues in the CDR3. V dropped 1 base and J dropped 4 bases, with 14 bases sitting between them. The CDR3 protein is CASSPQERGQNQPQHF. The CDR3, as DNA: TGTGCCAGCTCACCACAGGAGCGGGGACAAAATCAGCCCCAGCATTTT.

The rearrangement joins TRBV7-2 to TRBJ2-7; 10 nucleotides match TRBD2. The CDR3 consists of 15 residues. Trimming took 5 bases from V and 1 from J; bases not matched to a gene: 5. Per the germline V gene, CDR1 is SGHTA and CDR2 is FQGNSA. CDR3: CASSTQRGGSYEQYF. The CDR3 nucleotides are TGTGCCAGCAGCACCCAGCGGGGGGGATCCTACGAGCAGTACTTC.

V usage is TRBV30 and J usage is TRBJ1-1; D may be TRBD1 (5 bases). Germline CDR1 and CDR2: GTSNPN and SVGIG (reference sequence). Deletions cut 2 bases from V and 5 bases from J, with 15 bases between. This CDR3 has 14 residues. The chain's CDR3 is CAWSPGGGRTEAFF. In DNA form, the CDR3 reads TGTGCCTGGAGTCCCGGGGGGGGGAGGACTGAAGCTTTCTTT.

This CDR3 reads CAWSVRRGGVEFF. The CDR3 nucleotides read TGTGCCTGGAGTGTACGGAGAGGGGGGGTTGAGTTCTTC. This sequence joins TRBV30 and TRBJ2-1, with D perhaps matching TRBD2 (7 bases). The CDR3 covers 13 residues. CDR1 GTSNPN and CDR2 SVGIG come from the germline V gene (reference sequence). Between the trimmed V and J ends, which lost 0 bases and 14 bases, there was a span of 17 bases.

The chain couples TRBV27 to TRBJ2-3; D not resolved. Between the trimmed V and J ends, which lost 2 bases and 0 bases, there was a span of 6 bases. Germline V lookup: CDR1 MNHEY, CDR2 SMNVEV (reference sequence). This CDR3 has 14 amino acids. In DNA form, the CDR3 reads TGTGCCAGCAGTTTAATTAGTAGCACAGATACGCAGTATTTT. Its translation is CASSLISSTDTQYF.

This CDR3 is CASSSPPRNEQFF. The CDR3, as DNA: TGTGCCAGCAGCAGCCCTCCTAGAAATGAGCAGTTCTTC. The chain is built from TRBV11-3 and TRBJ2-1; D unclear. V lost 5 bases and J lost 7, with 12 bases in between. The CDR3 has 13 amino acids. The germline V gene has CDR1 SGHNT and CDR2 YENEEA.

V is TRBV28 and J is TRBJ2-7; D is possibly TRBD2 (6 bases). Germline lookup yields CDR1 MDHEN and CDR2 SYDVKM. This CDR3 has 13 amino acids. V lost 8 bases and J lost 0, with 11 bases in between. The CDR3 DNA follows: TGTGCCAGCCGAAACGGGGGCTCCTACGAGCAGTACGTC. Translated: CASRNGGSYEQYV.

The chain uses TRBV3-1 (or the pseudogene TRBV3-2) and TRBJ2-1; D perhaps matches TRBD2 (6 bases). The CDR3 extends over 16 amino acids. Trimming took off 3 bases at V and 0 bases at J, with 12 bases between the two ends. Germline-derived CDR1 and CDR2 are LGHDT and YNNKEL (reference sequence). The CDR3 coding sequence is TGTGCCAGCAGCCACAATCTGGGGGGCTCCTACAATGAGCAGTTCTTC. As protein: CASSHNLGGSYNEQFF.

The chain has TRBV9 and TRBJ1-2; the D gene is possibly TRBD1 (5 bases). Trimming removed 3 bases at V and 8 bases at J, with 20 bases between. The CDR3 is 15 residues long. Germline loops: CDR1 SGDLS, CDR2 YYNGEE. CDR3 nucleotides: TGTGCCAGCAGCGACCCCCCCGGGATTGGGGGGGGCTACACCTTC. This gives the protein CASSDPPGIGGGYTF.

The gene calls are TRBV18 and TRBJ2-1; TRBD2 is a possible D gene (5 bases). This CDR3 has 14 residues. V lost 1 base and J lost 4, with 8 bases in between. Germline CDR1 KGHSH, CDR2 LQKENI. Written as DNA, the CDR3 is TGTGCCAGCTCACCACGGACTGGTTACAATGAGCAGTTCTTC. Encoded protein: CASSPRTGYNEQFF.

The V and J genes are TRBV19 and TRBJ1-5; D gene uncertain. The CDR3 is 13 amino acids. CDR1 and CDR2 from the germline V gene are LNHDA and SQIVND (reference sequence). Between the trimmed V and J ends, which lost 4 bases and 6 bases, there was a span of 10 bases. Here the CDR3 DNA reads TGTGCCAGTAGTAAGGCAGGAGGTCAGCCCCAGCATTTT. This encodes CASSKAGGQPQHF.

This clone was recorded once. V usage is TRBV10-3 and J usage is TRBJ2-2; the D gene is possibly TRBD1 (5 bases). V was clipped by 11 bases and J by 0 bases, with 13 bases between them. The CDR3 extends over 14 amino acids. The germline V gene has CDR1 ENHRY and CDR2 SYGVKD. The CDR3 sequence: CALLDKTNTGELFF. The CDR3 DNA reads TGTGCCCTCTTGGACAAGACGAACACCGGGGAGCTGTTTTTT.

The chain's CDR3 is CASGAMQTSGYTF. The CDR3 DNA is TGTGCCAGCGGGGCCATGCAAACGTCGGGCTACACCTTC. The rearrangement links TRBV2 to TRBJ1-2, with D possibly being TRBD1 (5 bases). Trimming took off 8 bases at V and 8 bases at J, with 18 bases between the two ends. This CDR3 comprises 13 residues. Looked up from germline, CDR1 is SNHLY and CDR2 is FYNNEI.

The gene calls are TRBV7-2 and TRBJ2-4, with D unclear. Germline V CDR1 and CDR2: SGHTA, FQGNSA. CDR3 length equals 13 residues. The germline V and J ends were trimmed by 3 bases and 5 bases, with 8 bases remaining between them. In DNA form, the CDR3 reads TGTGCCAGCAGCTTCCCTGGGCAAAACATTCAGTACTTC. This gives the protein CASSFPGQNIQYF. The whole variable domain, filled in from reference TRBV7-2 and TRBJ2-4, reads GAGVSQSPSNKVTEKGKDVELRCDPISGHTALYWYRQSLGQGLEFLIYFQGNSAPDKSGLPSDRFSAERTGGSVSTLTIQRTQQEDSAVYLCASSFPGQNIQYFGAGTRLSVL.

This clone was counted at least ten times. The chain recombines TRBV7-8 with TRBJ1-1, with no clear D. CDR1 and CDR2 from the germline V gene are SGHVS and FQNEAQ. Trimming took 1 base from V and 4 from J, leaving 13 bases between them. This CDR3 contains 15 residues. CDR3 DNA sequence: TGTGCCAGCAGCTTAGGCGGGGTTTGGGGCACTGAAGCTTTCTTT. It specifies CASSLGGVWGTEAFF.

This rearrangement joins TRBV28 to TRBJ1-3; D is unclear. In germline, CDR1 is MDHEN, CDR2 SYDVKM. The CDR3 contains 12 residues. Trimming stripped 5 bases from V and 4 bases from J, with 6 bases between. CDR3: CASSLRGNTIYF. The CDR3 coding sequence is TGTGCCAGCAGTCTACGGGGAAACACCATATATTTT.

V usage is TRBV25-1 and J usage is TRBJ1-2; D not certain. Germline loops: CDR1 MGHDK, CDR2 SYGVNS. Trimming pared 2 bases from V and 2 bases from J, leaving 9 bases between. The length of the CDR3 is 14 residues. The CDR3 DNA reads as TGTGCCAGCAGTGAACCCCTGAGGAACTATGGCTACACCTTC. Translation: CASSEPLRNYGYTF.